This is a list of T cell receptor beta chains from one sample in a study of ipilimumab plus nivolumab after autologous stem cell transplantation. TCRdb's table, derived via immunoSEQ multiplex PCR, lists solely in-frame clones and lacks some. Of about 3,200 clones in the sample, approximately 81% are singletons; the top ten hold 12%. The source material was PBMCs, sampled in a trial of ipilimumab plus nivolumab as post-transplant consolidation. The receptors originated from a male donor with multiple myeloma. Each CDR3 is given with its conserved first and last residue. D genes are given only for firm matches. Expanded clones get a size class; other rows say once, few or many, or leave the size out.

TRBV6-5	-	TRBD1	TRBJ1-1	CASASADRVDTEAFF	TGTGCCAGCGCCTCCGCGGACAGGGTGGACACTGAAGCTTTCTTT
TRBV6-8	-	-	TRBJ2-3	CASCGGPEADTQYF	TGTGCCAGCTGCGGCGGCCCTGAGGCAGATACGCAGTATTTT
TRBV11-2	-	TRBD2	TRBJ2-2	CASSRSGLATGELFF	TGTGCCAGCAGCCGGTCGGGACTAGCGACCGGGGAGCTGTTTTTT
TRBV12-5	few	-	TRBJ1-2	CASGLGLGGGYTF	TGTGCTAGTGGTTTGGGGTTAGGGGGTGGCTACACCTTC
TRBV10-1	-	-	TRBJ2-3	CASSESGYTQYF	TGCGCCAGCAGTGAGTCTGGGTATACGCAGTATTTT
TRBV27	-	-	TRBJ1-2	CASSQFRGYGYTF	TGTGCCAGCAGTCAATTCAGGGGATATGGCTACACCTTC
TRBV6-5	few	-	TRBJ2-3	CASTALSNTQYF	TGTGCCAGCACCGCGCTTTCGAATACGCAGTATTTT
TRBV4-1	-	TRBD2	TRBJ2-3	CASSQERGGLDTQYF	TGCGCCAGCAGCCAGGAGCGGGGGGGCCTGGATACGCAGTATTTT
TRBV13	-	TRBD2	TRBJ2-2	CASSLGSGGPTGELFF	TGTGCCAGCAGCTTGGGTAGCGGGGGGCCCACCGGGGAGCTGTTTTTT
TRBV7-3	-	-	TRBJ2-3	CASSLLSSTDTQYF	TGTGCCAGCAGCCTCCTCTCTAGCACAGATACGCAGTATTTT
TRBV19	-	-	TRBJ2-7	CASSNWADSYEQYF	TGTGCCAGTTCGAACTGGGCGGACTCCTACGAGCAGTACTTC
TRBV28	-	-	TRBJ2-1	CASSFVGGTKFF	TGTGCCAGCAGTTTCGTAGGGGGTACGAAGTTCTTC
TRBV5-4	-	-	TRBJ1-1	CASSFVQQNTEAFF	TGTGCCAGCAGCTTTGTGCAGCAAAACACTGAAGCTTTCTTT
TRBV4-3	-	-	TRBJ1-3	CASSQDNEPSGNTIYF	TGCGCCAGCAGCCAAGACAACGAACCCTCTGGAAACACCATATATTTT
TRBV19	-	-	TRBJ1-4	CATLATNEKLFF	TGTGCCACCTTGGCAACTAATGAAAAACTGTTTTTT
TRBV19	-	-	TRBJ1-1	CASSIVGGVSTEAFF	TGTGCCAGTAGTATAGTCGGGGGCGTTAGCACTGAAGCTTTCTTT
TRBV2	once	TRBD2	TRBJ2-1	CASSGDGGGASEQFF	TGTGCCAGCAGTGGAGATGGCGGGGGGGCTTCTGAGCAGTTCTTC
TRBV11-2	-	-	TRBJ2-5	CASSLLARQETQYF	TGTGCCAGCAGCCTACTAGCCCGCCAAGAGACCCAGTACTTC
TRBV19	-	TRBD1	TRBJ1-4	CASSIHRGVNEKLFF	TGTGCCAGTAGTATACACAGGGGGGTGAATGAAAAACTGTTTTTT
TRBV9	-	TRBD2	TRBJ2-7	CASSVTSGGYEQYF	TGTGCCAGCAGCGTCACTAGCGGGGGCTACGAGCAGTACTTC
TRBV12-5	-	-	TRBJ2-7	CASDDGRKTYEQYF	TGTGCTAGTGACGACGGCAGGAAAACCTACGAGCAGTACTTC
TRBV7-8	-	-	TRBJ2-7	CASSLRQGNYEQYF	TGTGCCAGCAGCTTAAGGCAGGGAAACTACGAGCAGTACTTC
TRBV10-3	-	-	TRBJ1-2	CAIRPDTTDYGYTF	TGTGCCATCCGGCCGGACACTACAGACTATGGCTACACCTTC
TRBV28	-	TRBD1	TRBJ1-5	CASSLSGTGGSSLVSHF	TGTGCCAGCAGTTTGTCCGGGACAGGGGGCAGTTCCTTAGTATCGCATTTT
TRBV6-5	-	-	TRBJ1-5	CASSPQDSNQPQHF	TGTGCCAGCAGCCCCCAGGATAGCAATCAGCCCCAGCATTTT
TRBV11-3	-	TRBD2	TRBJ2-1	CASSTGGFNEQFF	TGTGCCAGCAGCACCGGGGGGTTTAATGAGCAGTTCTTC
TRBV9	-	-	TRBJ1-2	CASSVELGTLGGYTF	TGTGCCAGCAGCGTAGAGCTGGGGACCCTCGGTGGCTACACCTTC
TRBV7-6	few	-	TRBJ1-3	CASSLGGGYPSGNTIYF	TGTGCCAGCAGCCTCGGCGGGGGATACCCCTCTGGAAACACCATATATTTT
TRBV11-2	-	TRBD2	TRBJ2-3	CASSSRLAGTDTQYF	TGTGCCAGCAGCTCCAGACTAGCGGGAACGGATACGCAGTATTTT
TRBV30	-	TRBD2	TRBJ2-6	CAWSTRSGGYHWANVLTF	TGTGCCTGGAGTACCAGGAGCGGGGGGTATCACTGGGCCAACGTCCTGACTTTC
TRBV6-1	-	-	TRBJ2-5	CASTRAPAVQETQYF	TGTGCCTCCACCCGGGCCCCGGCGGTTCAAGAGACCCAGTACTTC
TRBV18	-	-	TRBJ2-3	CASSPNGQGFGTDTQYF	TGTGCCAGCTCACCAAACGGGCAGGGATTCGGCACAGATACGCAGTATTTT
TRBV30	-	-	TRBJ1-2	CAWTPGTGGYTF	TGTGCCTGGACCCCAGGGACTGGTGGCTACACCTTC
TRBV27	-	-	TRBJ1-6	CASSPGSRPGSYNSPLHF	TGTGCCAGCAGTCCCGGGTCCAGGCCAGGATCCTATAATTCACCCCTCCACTTT
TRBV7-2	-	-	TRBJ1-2	CASSLELLDGLNYGYTF	TGTGCCAGCAGCTTAGAACTCCTGGACGGCCTTAACTATGGCTACACCTTC
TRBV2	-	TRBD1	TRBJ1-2	CASHPGTGNYGYTF	TGTGCCAGCCATCCCGGGACAGGGAACTATGGCTACACCTTC
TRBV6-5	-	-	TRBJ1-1	CASTTDTEAFF	TGTGCCAGCACTACCGACACTGAAGCTTTCTTT
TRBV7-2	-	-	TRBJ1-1	CASSLALGFTEAFF	TGTGCCAGCAGCTTAGCGCTTGGGTTCACTGAAGCTTTCTTT
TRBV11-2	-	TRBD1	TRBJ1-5	CASSQDRGNQPQHF	TGTGCCAGCAGCCAGGACAGGGGCAATCAGCCCCAGCATTTT
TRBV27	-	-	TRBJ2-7	CASSSLTRAYEQYF	TGTGCCAGCAGTTCCCTGACTAGAGCCTACGAGCAGTACTTC
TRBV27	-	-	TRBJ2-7	CASSRGLYYEQYF	TGTGCCAGCAGTCGGGGGCTCTACTACGAGCAGTACTTC
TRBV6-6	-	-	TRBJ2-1	CASSTYSDNEQFF	TGTGCCAGCAGTACGTACTCTGACAATGAGCAGTTCTTC
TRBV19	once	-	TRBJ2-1	CASGGGLTYNEQFF	TGTGCCAGTGGGGGGGGCCTGACCTACAATGAGCAGTTCTTC
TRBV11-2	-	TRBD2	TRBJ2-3	CASSLAGGRTDTQYF	TGTGCCAGCAGCTTAGCGGGGGGGCGGACAGATACGCAGTATTTT
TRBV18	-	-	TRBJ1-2	CASSPGGGWSLLYGYTF	TGTGCCAGCTCACCGGGCGGAGGTTGGAGTTTACTATATGGCTACACCTTC
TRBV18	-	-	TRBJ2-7	CASSPMQGESEQYF	TGTGCCAGCTCACCAATGCAGGGAGAGTCCGAGCAGTACTTC
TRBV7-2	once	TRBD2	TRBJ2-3	CASSLDWGGEDTQYF	TGTGCCAGCAGCTTAGATTGGGGGGGGGAAGATACGCAGTATTTT
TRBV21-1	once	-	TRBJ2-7	CASSTSTSGGGEQYF	TGTGCCAGCAGCACCTCGACTAGCGGGGGGGGTGAGCAGTACTTC
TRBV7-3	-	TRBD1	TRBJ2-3	CASSRDSHTDTQYF	TGTGCCAGCTCCCGGGACAGCCACACAGATACGCAGTATTTT
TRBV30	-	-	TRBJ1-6	CAWIRGGNSPLHF	TGTGCCTGGATTCGCGGGGGGAATTCCCCCCTCCACTTT
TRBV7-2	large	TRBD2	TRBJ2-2	CASSLKDAELAANTGELFF	TGTGCCAGCAGCTTAAAGGACGCGGAACTAGCGGCGAACACCGGGGAGCTGTTTTTT
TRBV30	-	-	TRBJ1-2	CAWSRGVYGYTF	TGTGCCTGGAGTAGAGGGGTCTATGGCTACACCTTC